The clone carrying this T cell receptor (beta chain) turned up a few times. Its antigen is still unknown. 5'RACE primed at constant segments yielded TCR alpha and TCR beta cDNA libraries bearing sample barcodes and UMIs. A single record per CDR3 protein comes from TCRdb applying MiXCR to the 5' RACE reads. The data hold 500,000 to 600,000 distinct CDR3 sequences, with more than 15% observed a single time. The source of the sample is a study of T-cell memory formation after mild COVID-19. Across the whole study: The two donors had largely donor-specific TCR clusters. General study findings and limits: Contracting clones from day 15 to 85 showed balanced CD4/CD8; later expanders favored CD4+. Detection of some responders pre-infection suggested pre-existing cross-reactive memory T cells participated.

Germline V lookup: CDR1 LNHDA, CDR2 SQIVND (reference sequence). The CDR3 has 13 amino acids. V lost 5 bases and J 1 base, leaving 8 bases between the germline ends. The chain recombines TRBV19 with TRBJ1-1, with D unresolved. This receptor was obtained from an adult woman who had mild COVID-19 (a few samples of this study predate the infection). Cell type and time point are not known. Sequencing was carried out using PBMCs or a T cell subset sorted from them (not recorded which). The CDR3 region is CASSEQWNTEAFF. The CDR3 DNA follows: TGTGCCAGTAGTGAACAGTGGAACACTGAAGCTTTCTTT.